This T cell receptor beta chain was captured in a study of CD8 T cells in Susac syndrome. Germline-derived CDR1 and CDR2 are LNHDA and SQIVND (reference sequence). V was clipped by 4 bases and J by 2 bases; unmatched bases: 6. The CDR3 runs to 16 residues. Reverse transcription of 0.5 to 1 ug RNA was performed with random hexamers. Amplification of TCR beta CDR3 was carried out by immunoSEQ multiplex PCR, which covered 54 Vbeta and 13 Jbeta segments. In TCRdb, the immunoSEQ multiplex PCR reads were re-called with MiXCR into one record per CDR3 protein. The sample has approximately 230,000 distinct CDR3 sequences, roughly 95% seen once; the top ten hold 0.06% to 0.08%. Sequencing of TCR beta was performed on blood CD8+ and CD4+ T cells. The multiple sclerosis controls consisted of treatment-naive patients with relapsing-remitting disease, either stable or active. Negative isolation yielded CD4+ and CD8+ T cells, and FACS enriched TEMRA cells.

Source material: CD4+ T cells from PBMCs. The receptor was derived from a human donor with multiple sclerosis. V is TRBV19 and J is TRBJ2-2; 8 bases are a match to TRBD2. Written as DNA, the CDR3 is TGTGCCAGTAGTACACAACTAGCGGTCAACACCGGGGAGCTGTTTTTT. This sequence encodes CASSTQLAVNTGELFF.